This T cell receptor (beta chain) was profiled in a study of cytomegalovirus exposure and HLA in healthy donors. The wider study: Earlier, approximately 180 million T cells were analyzed, and fewer than 120 million unique TCR beta sequences were found among them.

This clone came up a few times. Its specificity is not known. V was cut by 0 bases and J by 4 bases, with 14 bases left in between. The CDR3 covers 16 residues. In germline, CDR1 is SGHDT, CDR2 YYEEEE. Researchers ran the PCR with 60 Vbeta and 13 Jbeta primers. This table comes from immunoSEQ multiplex PCR, and its TCRdb copy is limited to in-frame clones, with some not included. The repertoire holds 95,000 to 150,000 clones, with 15% as singletons. General study findings and limits: For most subjects, TCR beta sequences were reported to predict HLA-A and HLA-B alleles with accuracy. Trimming of TCR beta V- and J-genes showed a link, identified in a later analysis, to a missense DCLRE1C variant.

Donors sampled were nominally healthy, though unrecorded immune exposures were likely. This rearrangement joins TRBV5-6 to TRBJ1-5; weak D call: TRBD1 (6 bases). Sample: PBMCs. The origin of this receptor is a woman between 18 and 29 years old in good health and CMV-seronegative. CDR3 nucleotide sequence: TGTGCCAGCAGCTTGGGGGCAGGGGTACGTAATCAGCCCCAGCATTTT. It encodes CASSLGAGVRNQPQHF. Full variable domain (missing parts from reference TRBV5-6 and TRBJ1-5): DAGVTQSPTHLIKTRGQQVTLRCSPKSGHDTVSWYQQALGQGPQFIFQYYEEEERQRGNFPDRFSGHQFPNYSSELNVNALLLGDSALYLCASSLGAGVRNQPQHFGDGTRLSIL.